The 18 T cell receptor beta chains presented below share a single source sample, sequenced in a study of blood T cell repertoires in COVID-19. Here immunoSEQ multiplex PCR was the method, and the copy in TCRdb shows in-frame clones only, minus some. Here the sample spans 250,000 to 350,000 clones, 88% being singletons. Sequencing was carried out using peripheral blood. All receptors come from a woman aged 45-65 years with active or convalescent COVID-19.

The chain uses TRBV12-2 and TRBJ2-7; the D segment call TRBD2 is taken from the table without a DNA check. TRBV12-2 is a recognized pseudogene. The CDR3 consists of 16 residues. The CDR3 region is CASRSRLCSGTYEQYF. Written as DNA, the CDR3 is TGTGCAAGTCGCTCCCGACTGTGTAGCGGAACCTACGAGCAGTACTTC.

This chain uses TRBV28 with TRBJ2-7; maybe TRBD1 (6 bases). The CDR3 runs 15 residues. CDR1 MDHEN and CDR2 SYDVKM come from the germline V gene. The V gene lost 7 bases and the J gene lost 7 bases, with 23 bases spanning the gap. DNA of the CDR3: TGTGCCAGCATTACCCTGGGAACAGGGCCGAGGGAGCAGTACTTC. Residues: CASITLGTGPREQYF.

A single count supports this clone. The chain couples TRBV5-1 to TRBJ2-5, with D perhaps TRBD1 (6 bases). This CDR3 spans 15 amino acids. Per the germline V gene, CDR1 is SGHRS and CDR2 is YFSETQ. The germline V and J ends were trimmed by 2 bases and 0 bases, with 11 bases remaining between them. CDR3 sequence reads: CASSFTGTYQETQYF. CDR3 DNA sequence: TGCGCCAGCAGCTTTACCGGGACATACCAAGAGACCCAGTACTTC.

CDR3 in DNA: TGCGCCAGCAGCCCGCGAGTAGCGGGAAGCACAGATACGCAGTATTTT. Its protein product is CASSPRVAGSTDTQYF. The chain is built from TRBV5-1 and TRBJ2-3, with 8 bases identical to TRBD2. CDR1 SGHRS and CDR2 YFSETQ come from the germline V gene. V trimming: 4 bases; J trimming: 0 bases; junction bases outside the gene matches: 7. The CDR3 is 16 amino acids.

The chain employs TRBV10-3 and TRBJ1-2; the D is unclear. CDR3 length: 12 residues. Trimming removed 0 bases at V and 7 bases at J, with 6 bases between. Germline-derived CDR1 and CDR2 are ENHRY and SYGVKD. CDR3 coding DNA: TGTGCCATCAGTGAGTCATCGGGTGGCTACACCTTC. It codes for CAISESSGGYTF.

J is TRBJ2-4 and V is TRBV3-1 (or the pseudogene TRBV3-2), with unresolved D. The germline V and J ends were trimmed by 1 base and 13 bases, with 11 bases remaining between them. Germline lookup yields CDR1 LGHDT and CDR2 YNNKEL (reference sequence). This CDR3 contains 12 residues. CDR3 region: CASSQGRGFQYF. As DNA, the CDR3 is TGTGCCAGCAGCCAAGGTCGCGGTTTCCAGTACTTC.

On this clone: Compared with germline, one end of the junction differs, possibly owing to a read error. V gene TRBV28 combines with J gene TRBJ2-7; TRBD1 matches at 9 bases. This CDR3 has 12 amino acids. Per germline, CDR1 MDHEN and CDR2 SYDVKM. The CDR3 protein is CASSLGTGPCHF. CDR3 coding DNA: TGTGCCAGCAGTTTAGGGACAGGGCCATGCCACTTC.

The V call is TRBV5-4, the J call TRBJ2-2; 10 bases map to TRBD2. Germline CDR1 reads SGHNT; CDR2 reads YYREEE (reference sequence). Trimming removed 4 bases from V and 6 bases from J; junction bases left unmatched: 9. This CDR3 comprises 16 residues. CDR3 DNA: TGTGCCAGCAGCCCGGGCGGGCTAGCGGGAGCCGGGGAGCTGTTTTTT. Translated: CASSPGGLAGAGELFF.

The chain carries TRBV10-3 and TRBJ1-1; TRBD1 agrees at 9 bases. Unmatched junction bases numbered 2, after V lost 8 bases and J lost 1 base. Germline CDR1 and CDR2: ENHRY and SYGVKD. This CDR3 is built from 13 residues. Written as DNA, the CDR3 is TGTGCCATCGGGGGACAGGGGAACACTGAAGCTTTCTTT. Translated, it gives CAIGGQGNTEAFF.

V gene TRBV19 combines with J gene TRBJ1-6; 7 nucleotides agree with TRBD1. With 8 bases clipped from V and 9 bases from J, the junction kept 10 bases outside the gene matches. Germline V lookup: CDR1 LNHDA, CDR2 SQIVND (reference sequence). The length of the CDR3 is 14 residues. Here the CDR3 DNA reads TGTGCCAGTGGACATGACAGGGAAGGTTCACCCCTCCACTTT. It codes for CASGHDREGSPLHF. Together with reference TRBV19 and TRBJ1-6, the CDR3 gives the full variable domain: DGGITQSPKYLFRKEGQNVTLSCEQNLNHDAMYWYRQDPGQGLRLIYYSQIVNDFQKGDIAEGYSVSREKKESFPLTVTSAQKNPTAFYLCASGHDREGSPLHFGNGTRLTVT.

V gene TRBV5-6 combines with J gene TRBJ2-1; 8 nucleotides line up with TRBD2. This CDR3 has 14 residues. Germline V gives CDR1 SGHDT, CDR2 YYEEEE. V shed 3 bases, J shed 6 bases, and the junction held 5 bases outside the gene matches. The CDR3 DNA sequence: TGTGCCAGCAGCTCCGGACTAGCTCGCAATGAGCAGTTCTTC. This gives the protein CASSSGLARNEQFF. Based on the CDR3 plus reference TRBV5-6 and TRBJ2-1, the full variable domain is DAGVTQSPTHLIKTRGQQVTLRCSPKSGHDTVSWYQQALGQGPQFIFQYYEEEERQRGNFPDRFSGHQFPNYSSELNVNALLLGDSALYLCASSSGLARNEQFFGPGTRLTVL.

The chain couples TRBV5-4 to TRBJ2-1, with no clear D. The CDR3 consists of 14 residues. Trimming left V 1 base short and J 3 bases short, with 8 bases between. Germline V CDR1 and CDR2: SGHNT, YYREEE (reference sequence). The CDR3 loop reads CASSLKQHYNEQFF. In nucleotides, the CDR3 is TGTGCCAGCAGCTTGAAACAGCACTACAATGAGCAGTTCTTC.

V and J are TRBV24-1 and TRBJ1-5; TRBD1 matches at 9 bases. The CDR3 has 14 amino acids. The germline CDR1 and CDR2 sequences are KGHDR and SFDVKD. With 3 bases clipped from V and 5 bases from J, the junction kept 1 base outside the gene matches. CDR3 residues: CATSDRTGDQPQHF. The CDR3 DNA follows: TGTGCCACCAGTGATCGGACAGGGGATCAGCCCCAGCATTTT.

V is TRBV2 and J is TRBJ1-2, with a weak D call TRBD1 (5 bases). The CDR3 sequence is 12 residues long. Trimming took off 7 bases at V and 5 bases at J, with 11 bases between the two ends. CDR1 and CDR2 from the germline V gene are SNHLY and FYNNEI. This CDR3 reads CASKGQIYGYTF. CDR3 DNA: TGTGCCAGCAAGGGGCAGATTTATGGCTACACCTTC.

This chain links TRBV11-2 with TRBJ2-2; 14 nucleotides agree with TRBD2. J was trimmed by 1 base and V by 5 bases; bases with no gene match: 3. This CDR3 is built from 17 residues. CDR1 is SGHAT and CDR2 is FQNNGV in the germline V gene. CDR3 protein: CASSLGLAGGNTGELFF. The CDR3 DNA reads TGTGCCAGCAGCCTCGGACTAGCGGGGGGGAACACCGGGGAGCTGTTTTTT.

This clone was seen more than once but under ten times. The genes are TRBV5-1 and TRBJ2-2; no clear D gene. Germline-derived CDR1 and CDR2 are SGHRS and YFSETQ. This CDR3 is 13 amino acids long. The germline V and J ends were trimmed by 0 bases and 4 bases, with 4 bases remaining between them. This chain's CDR3 is CASSLDITGELFF. CDR3 bases: TGCGCCAGCAGCTTGGACATCACCGGGGAGCTGTTTTTT.

The chain combines TRBV2 with TRBJ2-3; tentatively, D is TRBD2 (6 bases). Germline V gene data show CDR1 as SNHLY and CDR2 as FYNNEI. This CDR3 region has 15 residues. Deletions cut 8 bases from V and 6 bases from J, with 21 bases between. Here the CDR3 reads CASVEIRDFRDTQYF. Here the CDR3 DNA reads TGTGCCAGCGTGGAAATTAGGGACTTCAGGGATACGCAGTATTTT.

This clone was found a few times. The chain couples TRBV6-5 to TRBJ1-2; 8 nucleotides line up with TRBD1. Unmatched junction bases numbered 17, after V lost 8 bases and J lost 9 bases. The CDR3 extends over 15 amino acids. Per germline, CDR1 MNHEY and CDR2 SVGAGI. CDR3 region: CASELGQGARESYTF. The CDR3 coding sequence is TGTGCCAGCGAGTTGGGGCAGGGGGCGCGAGAAAGCTACACCTTC.